This T cell receptor beta chain was sequenced in a study of shared clonotypes between healthy human individuals (dated by TCRdb to 2019 to 2021). Concerning the study at large: The cohort included three men and a couple of women between 18 and 49 years of age. To increase sequencing depth and limit assay-specific biases, TCR repertoire library preparation and sequencing were carried out by different laboratories using diverse techniques. To estimate repertoire size and how much clonotypes are shared between individuals, the study performed deep sequencing of blood TCR repertoires from roughly five healthy adults. Per donor, leukapheresis produced somewhere between about 0.85 and 9.5 billion PBMCs.

Remarks on this clone: The antigen it recognizes is unknown. It has no much larger one-base neighbor in the sample; base qualities were not kept.

Using the deep immunoSEQ assay, TCR CDR3 regions were amplified from genomic DNA by multiplex PCR. Extracted genomic DNA from each cell subset was distributed evenly across all wells of several immunoSEQ 96-well plates, and each plate was treated as a replicate. For unsorted PBMC, roughly 330 ng of genomic DNA, equivalent to 25,000 to 35,000 T cell genomes, went into each replicate PCR. Unsorted PBMC genomic DNA was sequenced across ten immunoSEQ deep assay plates. Purified libraries were measured with a Qubit 3.0 fluorometer, size-checked on a Bioanalyzer 2100, and measured again with the KAPA Library Quantification kit. Each immunoSEQ 96-well plate was sequenced on its own single-read 150-cycle Illumina NextSeq 550 flow cell. Per the source publication's procedure: Because only junctional sequences without quality scores were contained in the immunoSEQ output, filtering matching that applied to full-length reads could not be performed. Sequences were annotated with PyIR, a Python wrapper for IgBLAST v1.9, and V/J genes and CDR3 were assigned using IMGT germline references. Reads were filtered out if the reads had weak V/J assignments (E-value above 1e-6), no CDR3, stop codons, out-of-frame junctions, or ambiguous translated residues. V3J clonotypes were defined as sequences sharing the same inferred V gene, J gene, and CDR3 amino acid sequence. Percentage overlap between repertoires was calculated by dividing the number of shared unique clonotypes by the size of the smaller repertoire. Repertoire richness was assessed with RTK rarefaction, the Chao1 estimator, and Recon v2.1 estimates of unobserved clonotypes. TCRdb mirrors the immuneACCESS table, restricted to in-frame sequences. Some clones are absent from its copies; in checked studies, under half trace to an unresolved V gene, and the reason for the others is unknown. V and J calls and clone size are as listed in that table; D and trimming were resolved from the DNA. Across this sample there are more than 450,000 clones, with 60% to 85% seen only once. In total, the top ten clones hold over 10% of the sample.

The CDR3, from cysteine to phenylalanine, totals 16 residues. The entry retains the CDR3 DNA only, 48 bases that are in frame from base 1. V is pared back by 2 bases and J by 0 bases, with 12 bases lying between the germline termini. CDR1 SGDLS and CDR2 YYNGEE are derived from the germline V gene. The donors were healthy, HIV-negative adults with no recently reported acute infections or vaccinations. Every donor was a Caucasian adult living in Nashville, Tennessee, USA. For unsorted samples, roughly 90 million PBMCs were counted, and genomic DNA was extracted using the QIAamp DNA Blood Mini kit. After blood collection by leukapheresis, PBMCs were isolated using Ficoll-Histopaque density gradient centrifugation and then cryopreserved in the vapor phase of liquid nitrogen. The paper's findings and limits, for the study overall: Based on pairwise subsampling, the degree of clonotype sharing among donors was expected to be affected by sequencing depth. The small number of donors limited the genetic and exposure-history diversity represented. Sampling was restricted to blood, and TCR repertoires in tissues likely differ from the TCR repertoires found in blood.

The receptor was derived from a woman between 40 and 50 years old in good health. Some clones in this sample may be carry-over from other donors' samples. The specimen was PBMCs. The chain links TRBV9 with TRBJ1-3; the D gene is perhaps TRBD1, from 5 matching bases. The bases read TGTGCCAGCAGCGTGAGAGCAGACAGCTCTGGAAACACCATATATTTT. Its protein reads: CASSVRADSSGNTIYF.